This entry describes one TCR beta chain. Its antigen is unidentified. Germline loops: CDR1 MGHRA, CDR2 YSYEKL. V lost 3 bases and J 9 bases, leaving 12 bases between the germline ends. This CDR3 region has 13 residues. After constant-region reverse-primer amplification, full-length variable regions underwent semi-nested PCR with Nested Universal Primer A. TCRdb re-called the 5' RACE reads through MiXCR, storing one row per CDR3 protein. This sample has some 44,000 distinct CDR3 sequences, with around 30% found just once. Study-wide findings and caveats: Tumor Treg TCRs overlapped most with tumor naive CD4+ cells.

The V call is TRBV4-1, the J call TRBJ2-1, with D perhaps given as TRBD1 or TRBD2 (5 bases each). The TCR was taken from a female donor with breast cancer. Sequences were obtained from tumor-infiltrating memory CD4+ T cells sorted from the breast tumor. The sample's subset: memory CD4+ T cells, CD4+CD45RO+CD25-. The DNA for the CDR3 is TGCGCCAGCAGCCAGTCCCGGGACGGTGAGCAGTTCTTC. As protein: CASSQSRDGEQFF.